This TCR beta chain was retrieved from a study of shared clonotypes between healthy human individuals. Germline V lookup: CDR1 SGHRS, CDR2 YFSETQ. The trim removed 3 bases at V and 8 bases at J, leaving 13 bases unmatched. The CDR3 runs to 15 residues. Produced via immunoSEQ multiplex PCR; TCRdb's table is partial and in-frame only. Here the sample spans approximately 2.3 million clones, approximately 95% being singletons. This chain uses TRBV5-1 with TRBJ2-7; TRBD1 matches at 8 bases. The TCR originated in a man aged 18 to 29 in good health. Some clones in this sample may be carry-over from other donors' samples. The specimen sequenced was naive CD4+ T cells from PBMCs. Subset defined: CD45RA+ positively selected. The CDR3 nucleotides are TGCGCCAGCAGCTATGCTGGACAGGGCGGTGAAAAGCAGTACTTC. This codes for CASSYAGQGGEKQYF.